The clone carrying this T cell receptor (beta chain) was seen at least ten times. No antigen is known for it. In germline, CDR1 is DFQATT, CDR2 SNEGSKA (reference sequence). The CDR3 covers 12 residues. Trimming took 2 bases from V and 12 from J; bases not matched to a gene: 9. This sample stems from a study of CD8 T cells in ankylosing spondylitis. Regarding the study as a whole: The study identified a TCR beta motif of 7 or 8 highly homologous variants that appeared characteristic of ankylosing spondylitis blood.

One entry per CDR3 protein results from TCRdb running MiXCR on the 5' RACE reads. In the table there are 150,000 to 200,000 distinct CDR3 sequences, 15% to 20% of which are singletons. The chain uses TRBV20-1 and TRBJ1-1; 7 nucleotides align to TRBD1. The source is a male donor with ankylosing spondylitis or in good health (not recorded which). The sequenced sample consisted of blood, either unsorted or a sorted T cell fraction (not recorded which). CDR3 residues: CSARIQGGETFF. CDR3 DNA sequence: TGCAGTGCTAGAATCCAGGGGGGTGAGACTTTCTTT.